This T cell receptor (beta chain) was captured by sequencing in a study of shared clonotypes between healthy human individuals. Germline assignment: CDR1 KGHSH and CDR2 LQKENI. The CDR3 has 17 amino acids. Trimming at V came to 3 bases and at J to 5 bases, leaving 12 bases not matched to a gene. Roughly 200 ng DNA, 30,000 or so T cell genomes, went into each sorted-subset replicate PCR. The data were produced by immunoSEQ multiplex PCR, yet TCRdb's version contains in-frame clones alone and is incomplete. The data show 1.5 million to 2.5 million clones, about 94% seen once. CD8 cells regarded as naive lacked CD45RO, were positively chosen for CCR7, and omitted terminally differentiated effector memory CD45RA+ cells. General study points: Across subsets, estimated richness was generally greater for naive than for memory populations.

As to this clone: Antigen: not known.

The chain links TRBV18 to TRBJ2-5; 10 nucleotides agree with TRBD2. The sample comprised naive CD8+ T cells sorted from blood. The sequence was obtained from a man younger than 30 in good health. The CDR3, as DNA: TGTGCCAGCTCACCCGGGGCTAGCGGGGGACCCTCCGAGACCCAGTACTTC. Protein product: CASSPGASGGPSETQYF. The full variable domain, with the rest looked up from reference TRBV18 and TRBJ2-5, is NAGVMQNPRHLVRRRGQEARLRCSPMKGHSHVYWYRQLPEEGLKFMVYLQKENIIDESGMPKERFSAEFPKEGPSILRIQQVVRGDSAAYFCASSPGASGGPSETQYFGPGTRLLVL.